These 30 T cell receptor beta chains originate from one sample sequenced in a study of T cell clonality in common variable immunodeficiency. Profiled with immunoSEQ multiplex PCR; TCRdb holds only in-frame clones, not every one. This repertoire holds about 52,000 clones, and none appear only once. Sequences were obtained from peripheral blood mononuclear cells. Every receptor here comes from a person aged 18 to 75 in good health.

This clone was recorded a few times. The sequenced CDR3 bases are TGTGCCAGCAGCGTCGACAGGGGTGAAGGGACC. Protein: CASSVDRGEGT. The entire CDR3 reads CASSVDRGEGTQYF. The chain employs TRBV11-1 and TRBJ2-5; 8 bases are a match to TRBD1. From the germline J gene comes the end of the CDR3, since the read stops 3 residues before it. V gave up 5 bases and J gave up 7 bases; unmatched junction bases: 9. Germline V gene sequence: CDR1 SGHAT, CDR2 FQDESV (reference sequence). The CDR3 spans 14 residues.

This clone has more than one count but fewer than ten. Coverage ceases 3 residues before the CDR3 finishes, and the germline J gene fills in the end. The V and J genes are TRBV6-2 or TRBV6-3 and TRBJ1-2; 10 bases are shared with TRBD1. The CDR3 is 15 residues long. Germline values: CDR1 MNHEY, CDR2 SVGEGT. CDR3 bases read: TGTGCCAGCAGTTACGCGACAGGGGGCCTAGACGAC. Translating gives CASSYATGGLDD. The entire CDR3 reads CASSYATGGLDDYTF.

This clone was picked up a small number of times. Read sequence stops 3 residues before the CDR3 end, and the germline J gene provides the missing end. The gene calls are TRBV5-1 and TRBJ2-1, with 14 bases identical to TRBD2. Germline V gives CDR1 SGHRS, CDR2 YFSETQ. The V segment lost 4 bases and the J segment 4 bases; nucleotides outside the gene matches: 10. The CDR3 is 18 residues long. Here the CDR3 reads CASSLIRTSGGRYNEQFF. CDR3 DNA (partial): TGCGCCAGCAGCCTAATTAGGACTAGCGGGGGGAGATACAATGAG.

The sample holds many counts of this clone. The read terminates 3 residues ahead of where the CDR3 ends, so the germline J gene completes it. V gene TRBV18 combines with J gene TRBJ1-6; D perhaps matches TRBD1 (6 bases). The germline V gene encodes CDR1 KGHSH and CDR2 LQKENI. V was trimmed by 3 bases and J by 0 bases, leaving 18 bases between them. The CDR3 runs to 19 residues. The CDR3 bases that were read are TGTGCCAGCTCACCGATCACGACAGGACTTAGCTCCTATAATTCACCC. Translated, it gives CASSPITTGLSSYNSP. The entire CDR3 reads CASSPITTGLSSYNSPLHF. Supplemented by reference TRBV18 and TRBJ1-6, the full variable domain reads NAGVMQNPRHLVRRRGQEARLRCSPMKGHSHVYWYRQLPEEGLKFMVYLQKENIIDESGMPKERFSAEFPKEGPSILRIQQVVRGDSAAYFCASSPITTGLSSYNSPLHFGNGTRLTVT.

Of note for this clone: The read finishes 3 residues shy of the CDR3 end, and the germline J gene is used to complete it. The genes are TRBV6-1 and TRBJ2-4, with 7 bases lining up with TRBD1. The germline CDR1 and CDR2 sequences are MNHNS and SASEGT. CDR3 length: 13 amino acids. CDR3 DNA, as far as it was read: TGTGCCAGCAGTGGACAGGGAAACCATGGT. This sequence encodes CASSGQGNHG. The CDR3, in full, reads CASSGQGNHGQYF.

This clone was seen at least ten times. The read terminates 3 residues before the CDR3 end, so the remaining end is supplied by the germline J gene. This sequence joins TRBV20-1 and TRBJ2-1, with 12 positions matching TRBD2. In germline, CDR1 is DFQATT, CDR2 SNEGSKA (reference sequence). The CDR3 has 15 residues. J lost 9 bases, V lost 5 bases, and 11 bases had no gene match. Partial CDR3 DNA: TGCAGTGCTTCCAAGCTAGCGGGAGGGGTCGGTGAG. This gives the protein CSASKLAGGVGE. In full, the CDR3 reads CSASKLAGGVGEQFF.

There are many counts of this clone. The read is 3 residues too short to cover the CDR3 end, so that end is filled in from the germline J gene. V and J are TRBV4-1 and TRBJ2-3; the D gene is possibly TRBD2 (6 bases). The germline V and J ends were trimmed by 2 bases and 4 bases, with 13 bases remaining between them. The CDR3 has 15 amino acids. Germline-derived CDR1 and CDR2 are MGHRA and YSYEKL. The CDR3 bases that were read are TGCGCCAGCAGCCAACTGGAGGGCCCGTCAGATACG. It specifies CASSQLEGPSDT. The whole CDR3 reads CASSQLEGPSDTQYF.

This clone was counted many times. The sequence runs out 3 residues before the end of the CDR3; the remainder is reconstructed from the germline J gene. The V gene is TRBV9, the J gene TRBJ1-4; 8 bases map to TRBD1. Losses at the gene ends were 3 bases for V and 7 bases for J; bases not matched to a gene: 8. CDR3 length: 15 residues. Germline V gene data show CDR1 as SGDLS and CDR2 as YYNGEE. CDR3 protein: CASSASGGEVEKLFF. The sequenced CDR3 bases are TGTGCCAGCAGCGCCTCAGGGGGCGAAGTTGAAAAA.

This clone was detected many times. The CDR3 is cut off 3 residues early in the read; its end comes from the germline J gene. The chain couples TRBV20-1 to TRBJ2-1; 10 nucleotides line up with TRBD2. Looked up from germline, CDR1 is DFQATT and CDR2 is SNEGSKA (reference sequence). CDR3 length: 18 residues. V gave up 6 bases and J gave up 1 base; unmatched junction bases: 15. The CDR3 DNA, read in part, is TGCAGTGCGACGATACCAGTAACTAGCGGGAAGTCCTACAATGAG. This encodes CSATIPVTSGKSYNE. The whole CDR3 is CSATIPVTSGKSYNEQFF.

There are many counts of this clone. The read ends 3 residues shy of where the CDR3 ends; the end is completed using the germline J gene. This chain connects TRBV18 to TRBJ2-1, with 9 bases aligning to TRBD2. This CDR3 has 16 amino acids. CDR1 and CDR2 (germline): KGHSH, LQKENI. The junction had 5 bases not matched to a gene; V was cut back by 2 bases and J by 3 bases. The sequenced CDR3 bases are TGTGCCAGCTCACCAGGCGCTAGCGGGGACTACAATGAG. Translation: CASSPGASGDYNE. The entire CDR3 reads CASSPGASGDYNEQFF.

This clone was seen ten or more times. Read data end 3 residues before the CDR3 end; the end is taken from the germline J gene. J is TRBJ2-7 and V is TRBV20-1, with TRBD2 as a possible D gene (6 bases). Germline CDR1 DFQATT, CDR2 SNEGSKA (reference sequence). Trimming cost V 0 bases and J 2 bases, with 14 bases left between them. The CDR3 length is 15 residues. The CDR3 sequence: CSARDLRDSTYEQYF. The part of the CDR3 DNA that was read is TGCAGTGCTAGAGATCTCCGGGACTCTACCTACGAG.

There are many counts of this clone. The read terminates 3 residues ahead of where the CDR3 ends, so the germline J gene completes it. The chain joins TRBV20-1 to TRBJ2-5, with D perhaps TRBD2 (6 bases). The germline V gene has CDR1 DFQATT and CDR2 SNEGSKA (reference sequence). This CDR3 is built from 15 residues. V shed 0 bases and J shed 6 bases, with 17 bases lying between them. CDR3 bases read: TGCAGTGCTAGAGATTTGGCTAGCGATTTGCAGACC. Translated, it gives CSARDLASDLQT. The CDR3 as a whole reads CSARDLASDLQTQYF.

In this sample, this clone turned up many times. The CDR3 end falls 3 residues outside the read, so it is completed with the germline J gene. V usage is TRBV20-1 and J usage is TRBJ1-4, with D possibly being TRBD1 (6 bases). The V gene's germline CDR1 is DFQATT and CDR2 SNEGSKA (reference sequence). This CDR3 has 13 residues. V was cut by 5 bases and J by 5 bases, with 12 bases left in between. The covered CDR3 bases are TGCAGTGCTGAGGACAGAATAAATGAAAAA. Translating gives CSAEDRINEK. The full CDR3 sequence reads CSAEDRINEKLFF.

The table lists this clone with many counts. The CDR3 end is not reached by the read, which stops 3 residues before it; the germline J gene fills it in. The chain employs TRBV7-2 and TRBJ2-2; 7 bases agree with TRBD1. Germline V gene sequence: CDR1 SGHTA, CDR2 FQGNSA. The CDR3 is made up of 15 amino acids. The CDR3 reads CASSLVTGSNEKLFF. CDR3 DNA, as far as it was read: TGTGCCAGCAGCTTAGTGACAGGGAGTAATGAAAAG.

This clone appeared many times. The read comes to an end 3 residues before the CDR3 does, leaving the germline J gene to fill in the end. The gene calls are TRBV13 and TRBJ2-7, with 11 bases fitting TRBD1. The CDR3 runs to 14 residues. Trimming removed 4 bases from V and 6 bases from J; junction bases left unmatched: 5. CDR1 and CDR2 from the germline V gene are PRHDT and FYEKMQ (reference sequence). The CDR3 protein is CASSSDRGHREQYF. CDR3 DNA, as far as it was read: TGTGCCAGCAGCTCGGACAGGGGGCATCGCGAG.

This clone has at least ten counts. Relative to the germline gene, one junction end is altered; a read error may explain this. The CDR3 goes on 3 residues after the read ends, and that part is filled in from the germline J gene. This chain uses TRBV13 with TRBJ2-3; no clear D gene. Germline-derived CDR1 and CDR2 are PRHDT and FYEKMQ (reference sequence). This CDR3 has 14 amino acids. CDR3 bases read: TGTGCTAGCAGCATGCCTGCTACCTTTGATACG. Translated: CASSMPATFDT. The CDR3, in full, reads CASSMPATFDTQYF.

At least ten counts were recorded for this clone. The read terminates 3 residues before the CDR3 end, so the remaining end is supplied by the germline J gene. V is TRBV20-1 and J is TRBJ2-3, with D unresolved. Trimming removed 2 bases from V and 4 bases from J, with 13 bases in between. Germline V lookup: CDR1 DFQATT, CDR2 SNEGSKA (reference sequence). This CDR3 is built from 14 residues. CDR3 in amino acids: CSARLDGFADTQYF. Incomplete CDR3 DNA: TGCAGTGCTAGACTAGACGGGTTCGCAGATACG.

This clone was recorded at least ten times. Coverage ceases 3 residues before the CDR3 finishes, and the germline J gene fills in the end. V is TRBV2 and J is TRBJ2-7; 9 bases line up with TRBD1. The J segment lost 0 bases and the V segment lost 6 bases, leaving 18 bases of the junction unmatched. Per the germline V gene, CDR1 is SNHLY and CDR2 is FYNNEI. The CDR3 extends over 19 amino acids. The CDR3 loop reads CASSDPTGGSGLGSYEQYF. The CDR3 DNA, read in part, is TGTGCCAGCAGCGACCCGACAGGGGGTAGTGGCTTGGGCTCCTACGAG.

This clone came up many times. The CDR3 is CASSLAWPAGGGADTQYF. The part of the CDR3 DNA that was read is TGTGCCAGCAGCTTAGCGTGGCCGGCGGGGGGGGGTGCGGATACG. The rearrangement uses TRBV7-2 and TRBJ2-3, with 9 bases aligning to TRBD2. Read data end 3 residues before the CDR3 end; the end is taken from the germline J gene. Germline CDR1 reads SGHTA; CDR2 reads FQGNSA. This CDR3 is 18 amino acids long. With 0 bases clipped from V and 6 bases from J, the junction kept 13 bases outside the gene matches.

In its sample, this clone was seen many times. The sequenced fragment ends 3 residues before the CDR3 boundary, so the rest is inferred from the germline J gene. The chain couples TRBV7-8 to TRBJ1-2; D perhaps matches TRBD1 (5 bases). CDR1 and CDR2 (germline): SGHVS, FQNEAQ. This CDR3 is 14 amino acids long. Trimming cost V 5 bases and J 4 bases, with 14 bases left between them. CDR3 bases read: TGTGCCAGCAGCAGAGGGCAGGGAGTCTATGGC. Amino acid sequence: CASSRGQGVYG. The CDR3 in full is CASSRGQGVYGYTF.

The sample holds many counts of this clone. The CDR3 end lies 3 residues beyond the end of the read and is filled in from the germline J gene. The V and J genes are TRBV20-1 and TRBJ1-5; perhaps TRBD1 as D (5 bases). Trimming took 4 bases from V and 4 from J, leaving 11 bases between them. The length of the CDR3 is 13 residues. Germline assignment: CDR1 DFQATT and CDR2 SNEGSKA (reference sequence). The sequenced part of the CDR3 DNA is TGCAGTGCTATTAGACAGCCTAATCAGCCC. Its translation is CSAIRQPNQP. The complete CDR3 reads CSAIRQPNQPQHF.

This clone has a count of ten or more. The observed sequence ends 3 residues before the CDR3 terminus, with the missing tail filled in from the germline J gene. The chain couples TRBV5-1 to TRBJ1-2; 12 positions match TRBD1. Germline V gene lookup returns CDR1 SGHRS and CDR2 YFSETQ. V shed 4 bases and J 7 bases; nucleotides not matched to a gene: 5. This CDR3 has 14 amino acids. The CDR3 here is CASSPGTGGFGYTF. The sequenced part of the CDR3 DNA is TGCGCCAGCAGCCCCGGGACAGGGGGCTTTGGC.

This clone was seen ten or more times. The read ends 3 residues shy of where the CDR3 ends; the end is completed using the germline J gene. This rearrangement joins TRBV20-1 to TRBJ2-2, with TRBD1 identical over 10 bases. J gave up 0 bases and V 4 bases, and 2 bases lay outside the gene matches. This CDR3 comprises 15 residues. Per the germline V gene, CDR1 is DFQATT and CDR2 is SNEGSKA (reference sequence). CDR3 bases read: TGCAGTGCTAAGACAGGGGGCGCGAACACCGGGGAG. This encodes CSAKTGGANTGE. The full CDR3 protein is CSAKTGGANTGELFF.

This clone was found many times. The part of the CDR3 DNA that was read is TGTGCCAGTAGTAGACAGGTTCGGGACAATCAGCCC. This encodes CASSRQVRDNQP. The full CDR3 reads CASSRQVRDNQPQHF. This chain joins TRBV19 and TRBJ1-5; maybe TRBD1 (6 bases). Sequencing ends 3 residues short of the CDR3 end; the germline J gene provides the rest. Trimming removed 4 bases from V and 3 bases from J, with 13 bases in between. From germline, CDR1 is LNHDA and CDR2 SQIVND (reference sequence). CDR3 length equals 15 residues. Using reference TRBV19 and TRBJ1-5 for the parts outside the CDR3, the full variable domain is DGGITQSPKYLFRKEGQNVTLSCEQNLNHDAMYWYRQDPGQGLRLIYYSQIVNDFQKGDIAEGYSVSREKKESFPLTVTSAQKNPTAFYLCASSRQVRDNQPQHFGDGTRLSIL.

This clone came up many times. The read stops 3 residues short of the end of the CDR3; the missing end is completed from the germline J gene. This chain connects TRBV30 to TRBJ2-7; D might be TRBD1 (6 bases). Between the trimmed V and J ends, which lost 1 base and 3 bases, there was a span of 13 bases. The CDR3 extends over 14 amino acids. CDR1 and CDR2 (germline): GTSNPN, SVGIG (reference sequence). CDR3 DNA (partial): TGTGCCTGGAGTGGGGGGCAGGTGAGCTACGAG. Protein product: CAWSGGQVSYE. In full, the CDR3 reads CAWSGGQVSYEQYF.

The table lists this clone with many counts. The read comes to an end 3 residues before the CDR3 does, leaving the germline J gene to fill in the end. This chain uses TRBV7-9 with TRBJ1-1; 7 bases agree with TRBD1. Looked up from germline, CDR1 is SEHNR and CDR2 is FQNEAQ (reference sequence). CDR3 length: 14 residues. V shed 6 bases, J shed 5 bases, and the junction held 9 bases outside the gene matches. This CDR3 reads CASSSGGGYTEAFF. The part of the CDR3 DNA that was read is TGTGCCAGCAGTTCTGGAGGGGGCTATACTGAA.

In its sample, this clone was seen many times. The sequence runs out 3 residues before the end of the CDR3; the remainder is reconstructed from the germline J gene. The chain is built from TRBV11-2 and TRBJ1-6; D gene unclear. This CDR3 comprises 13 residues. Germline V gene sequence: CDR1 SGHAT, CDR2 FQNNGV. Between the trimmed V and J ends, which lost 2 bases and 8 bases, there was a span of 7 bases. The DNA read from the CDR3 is TGTGCCAGCAGCTTAAACCGGGATTCACCC. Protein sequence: CASSLNRDSP. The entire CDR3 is CASSLNRDSPLHF.

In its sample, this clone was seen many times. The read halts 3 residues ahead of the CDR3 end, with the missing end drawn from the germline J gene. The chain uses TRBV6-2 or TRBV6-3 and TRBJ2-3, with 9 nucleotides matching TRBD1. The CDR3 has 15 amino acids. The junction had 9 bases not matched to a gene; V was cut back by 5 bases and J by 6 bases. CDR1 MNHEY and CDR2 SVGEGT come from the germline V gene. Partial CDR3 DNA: TGTGCCAGCAGTGGACCCGGGACAGGGTGGGATACG. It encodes CASSGPGTGWDT. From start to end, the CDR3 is CASSGPGTGWDTQYF.

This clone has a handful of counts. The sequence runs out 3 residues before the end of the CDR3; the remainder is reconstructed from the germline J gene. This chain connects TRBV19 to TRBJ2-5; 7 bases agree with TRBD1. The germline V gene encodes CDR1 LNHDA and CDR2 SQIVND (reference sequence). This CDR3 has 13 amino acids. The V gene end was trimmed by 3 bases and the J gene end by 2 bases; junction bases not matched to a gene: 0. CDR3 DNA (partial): TGTGCCAGTAGTATCAGGGGGCAAGAGACC. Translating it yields CASSIRGQET. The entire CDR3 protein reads CASSIRGQETQYF.

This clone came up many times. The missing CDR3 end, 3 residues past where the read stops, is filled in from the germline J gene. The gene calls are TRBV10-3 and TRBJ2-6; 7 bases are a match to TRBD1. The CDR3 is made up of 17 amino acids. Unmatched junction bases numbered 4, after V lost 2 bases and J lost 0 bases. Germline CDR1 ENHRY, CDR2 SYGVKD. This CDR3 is CAISEKDRISGANVLTF. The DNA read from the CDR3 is TGTGCCATCAGTGAGAAGGACAGGATCTCTGGGGCCAACGTC.